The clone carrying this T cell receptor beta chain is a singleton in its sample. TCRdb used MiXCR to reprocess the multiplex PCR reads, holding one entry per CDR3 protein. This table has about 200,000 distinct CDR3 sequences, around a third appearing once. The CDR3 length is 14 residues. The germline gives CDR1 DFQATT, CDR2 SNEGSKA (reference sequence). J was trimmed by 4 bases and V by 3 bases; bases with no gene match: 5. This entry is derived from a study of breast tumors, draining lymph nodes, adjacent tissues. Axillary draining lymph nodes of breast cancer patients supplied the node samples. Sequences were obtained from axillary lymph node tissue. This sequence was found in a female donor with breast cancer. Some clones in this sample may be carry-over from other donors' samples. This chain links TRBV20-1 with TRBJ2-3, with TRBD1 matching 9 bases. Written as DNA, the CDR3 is TGCAGTGCTAGTATGGGACAGGGCGCAGATACGCAGTATTTT. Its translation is CSASMGQGADTQYF.